A selection of T cell receptor beta chains follows, all from one sample in a study of control samples from healthy donors and cancer patients. Assay: immunoSEQ multiplex PCR; the TCRdb copy retains only in-frame clones and omits some. The sample comprises 100,000 to 150,000 clones, more than 85% of which are singletons, and 1.5% to 2% rests with the top ten. The sequencing input was blood. All receptors derive from a young man in good health. Each CDR3 is given with its conserved first and last residue. D genes are given only for firm matches. Size tells how often a clone was seen (once, few, many) or the class of an expanded clone, and some rows leave it out.

J: TRBJ1-2; D: TRBD1; V: TRBV30; size: .; DNA: TGTGCCCTCTGGGGCGGACAGGGGGCGAACTATGGCTACACCTTC; CDR3: CALWGGQGANYGYTF
J: TRBJ2-6; D: .; V: TRBV19; size: .; DNA: TGTGCCAGTACCCGGGACCCCCCCTCGACTCTTGGGGCCAACGTCCTGACTTTC; CDR3: CASTRDPPSTLGANVLTF
J: TRBJ2-1; D: TRBD2; V: TRBV7-3; size: .; DNA: TGTGCCAGCAGCTTGCGACTAGCGGGAGATTCTGAGCAGTTCTTC; CDR3: CASSLRLAGDSEQFF
J: TRBJ1-1; D: TRBD1; V: TRBV5-1; size: .; DNA: TGCGCCAGCAGCGTCAGGGGGCAGGGGACTGAAGCTTTCTTT; CDR3: CASSVRGQGTEAFF
J: TRBJ1-6; D: TRBD1; V: TRBV20-1; size: .; DNA: TGCAGTGCTAGTGTGACAGGGAGTAATTCACCCCTCCACTTT; CDR3: CSASVTGSNSPLHF
J: TRBJ1-5; D: .; V: TRBV18; size: once; DNA: TGTGCCAGCTCACCATCCGGCTCCGGGCCATCTAATCAGCCCCAGCATTTT; CDR3: CASSPSGSGPSNQPQHF
J: TRBJ2-3; D: .; V: TRBV2; size: .; DNA: TGTGCCAGCAGTGAATGGGGGAACACAGATACGCAGTATTTT; CDR3: CASSEWGNTDTQYF
J: TRBJ2-6; D: .; V: TRBV27; size: .; DNA: TGTGCCAGCAGTTTCTTTACTTCTGGGGCCAACGTCCTGACTTTC; CDR3: CASSFFTSGANVLTF
J: TRBJ1-1; D: TRBD1; V: TRBV7-8; size: .; DNA: TGTGCCAGCAGCTTACGCGGGACAGGGGAAGCTTTCTTT; CDR3: CASSLRGTGEAFF
J: TRBJ2-1; D: .; V: TRBV6-5; size: .; DNA: TGTGCCAGCAGAACAGGCTACAATGAGCAGTTCTTC; CDR3: CASRTGYNEQFF
J: TRBJ1-1; D: .; V: TRBV30; size: .; DNA: TGTGCCTGGAGTGTATCCGCGGGCACTGAAGCTTTCTTT; CDR3: CAWSVSAGTEAFF
J: TRBJ1-2; D: .; V: TRBV5-6; size: .; DNA: TGTGCCAGCAGTGGGGTGGGGGCCCTTAACTATGGCTACACCTTC; CDR3: CASSGVGALNYGYTF
J: TRBJ2-1; D: .; V: TRBV25-1; size: .; DNA: TGTGCCAGCAGTGAAAGTGGCGGGACCTACAATGAGCAGTTCTTC; CDR3: CASSESGGTYNEQFF
J: TRBJ2-5; D: .; V: TRBV5-6; size: .; DNA: TGTGCCAGCAGCTTGGTCATCACGGCCGGAGTCGACCAAGAGACCCAGTACTTC; CDR3: CASSLVITAGVDQETQYF
J: TRBJ1-2; D: .; V: TRBV5-4; size: .; DNA: TGTGCCAGCAGCTTGGATGGGGACTTCTATGGCTACACCTTC; CDR3: CASSLDGDFYGYTF
J: TRBJ2-5; D: TRBD2; V: TRBV5-1; size: once; DNA: TGCGCCAGCGGCTGGGGCGGGAGAAGGGAGACCCAGTACTTC; CDR3: CASGWGGRRETQYF
J: TRBJ1-3; D: .; V: TRBV4-3; size: .; DNA: TGCGCCAGCAGCCAAGATTTTCCCGGAAACACCATATATTTT; CDR3: CASSQDFPGNTIYF
J: TRBJ1-3; D: TRBD1; V: TRBV15; size: .; DNA: TGTGCCACCAGCGGCCCGGGACAGGCTGCGAACACCATATATTTT; CDR3: CATSGPGQAANTIYF
J: TRBJ2-7; D: .; V: TRBV5-1; size: .; DNA: TGCGCCAGCAGCTTGGGGACTGCTTTCTACGAGCAGTACTTC; CDR3: CASSLGTAFYEQYF
J: TRBJ1-5; D: .; V: TRBV30; size: .; DNA: TGTGCCTGGGGGGTCGGGCAGCCCCAGCATTTT; CDR3: CAWGVGQPQHF
J: TRBJ1-5; D: .; V: TRBV27; size: .; DNA: TGTGCCAGCAGTTTAAGGGCAGATCAGCCCCAGCATTTT; CDR3: CASSLRADQPQHF
J: TRBJ1-3; D: .; V: TRBV28; size: .; DNA: TGTGCCAGCAGTCCCCCGACGTCTGGAAACACCATATATTTT; CDR3: CASSPPTSGNTIYF
J: TRBJ1-2; D: TRBD1; V: TRBV4-1; size: .; DNA: TGCGCCAGCAGCCAAGATGAGACAGGGGAAATAAATGGCTACACCTTC; CDR3: CASSQDETGEINGYTF
J: TRBJ1-1; D: .; V: TRBV6-5; size: .; DNA: TGTGCCAGCAGCTGGACAGAAAACACTGAAGCTTTCTTT; CDR3: CASSWTENTEAFF
J: TRBJ1-1; D: .; V: TRBV12-3/TRBV12-4; size: .; DNA: TGTGCCAGCAGTGACCGGGCCTCGAGTAAAGCTTTCTTT; CDR3: CASSDRASSKAFF
J: TRBJ1-1; D: .; V: TRBV9; size: .; DNA: TGTGCCAGCAGCTCCCGGGGGCAAAGGACTGAAGCTTTCTTT; CDR3: CASSSRGQRTEAFF
J: TRBJ2-1; D: .; V: TRBV18; size: once; DNA: TGTGCCAGCTCACCATTCCAGGTTAACAATGAGCAGTTCTTC; CDR3: CASSPFQVNNEQFF
J: TRBJ2-5; D: .; V: TRBV27; size: .; DNA: TGTGCCAGCAGTTTATCACGAGTTCCGGGATTGGAGACCCAGTACTTC; CDR3: CASSLSRVPGLETQYF
J: TRBJ2-5; D: .; V: TRBV7-9; size: .; DNA: TGTGCCAGCGCACCGTCTTCACAGGAGACCCAGTACTTC; CDR3: CASAPSSQETQYF
J: TRBJ1-1; D: .; V: TRBV7-2; size: .; DNA: TGTGCCAGCAGCCGTACATCTATCTTCGCGGCTGAAGCTTTCTTT; CDR3: CASSRTSIFAAEAFF
J: TRBJ2-7; D: .; V: TRBV15; size: .; DNA: TGTGCCACCAGCGGACAACTTGACTCCTACGAGCAGTACTTC; CDR3: CATSGQLDSYEQYF
J: TRBJ1-2; D: TRBD1; V: TRBV28; size: .; DNA: TGTGCCAGCAGTCGGGGAGGGGGACAGAACTATGGCTACACCTTC; CDR3: CASSRGGGQNYGYTF
J: TRBJ2-7; D: TRBD1; V: TRBV25-1; size: .; DNA: TGTGCCAGCAGTGACCCCCGACAGGGGGCGCTCTACGAGCAGTACTTC; CDR3: CASSDPRQGALYEQYF
J: TRBJ1-5; D: TRBD1; V: TRBV19; size: .; DNA: TGTGCCAGTAAACAGGGGGTTTCGAGTCAGCCCCAGCATTTT; CDR3: CASKQGVSSQPQHF
J: TRBJ2-7; D: .; V: TRBV6-5; size: .; DNA: TGTGCCAGCAGGGACGCGGGTTCAGTCCACGAGCAGTACTTC; CDR3: CASRDAGSVHEQYF
J: TRBJ1-1; D: .; V: TRBV6-1; size: .; DNA: TGTGCCAGCAGTGTTCCGGGGGGTATATGGAACACTGAAGCTTTCTTT; CDR3: CASSVPGGIWNTEAFF
J: TRBJ1-1; D: .; V: TRBV7-3; size: .; DNA: TGTGCCAGCAGCTTAACCCCCCCCGAAGCTTTCTTT; CDR3: CASSLTPPEAFF
J: TRBJ1-1; D: .; V: TRBV6-1; size: few; DNA: TGTGCCAGCAGTGAAGCGCTCAGGGTTTTAGCTTTCTTT; CDR3: CASSEALRVLAFF
J: TRBJ1-4; D: TRBD1; V: TRBV5-1; size: .; DNA: TGCGCCAGCAGCTTGGTGACCGGGACAGGGGACGAAAAACTGTTTTTT; CDR3: CASSLVTGTGDEKLFF
J: TRBJ2-7; D: TRBD1; V: TRBV27; size: .; DNA: TGTGCCAGCAGTCCCCTCCGGGACAGGGCCTCCTACGAGCAGTACTTC; CDR3: CASSPLRDRASYEQYF
J: TRBJ1-2; D: TRBD1; V: TRBV9; size: .; DNA: TGTGCCAGCAGCGTAGAAGGGGCAGGGGGCGGCTATGGCTACACCTTC; CDR3: CASSVEGAGGGYGYTF
J: TRBJ2-7; D: .; V: TRBV18; size: .; DNA: TGTGCCAGCTCACCTCGCGCCGGGACAAAGAGCTCCGAGCAGTACTTC; CDR3: CASSPRAGTKSSEQYF
J: TRBJ1-5; D: .; V: TRBV6-2/TRBV6-3; size: .; DNA: TGTGCCAGCAGTCCCGACAGCTACTATCAGCCCCAGCATTTT; CDR3: CASSPDSYYQPQHF
J: TRBJ1-5; D: .; V: TRBV30; size: .; DNA: TGTGCCTGGAGTGTACTTCAGGGAAGCAATCAGCCCCAGCATTTT; CDR3: CAWSVLQGSNQPQHF
J: TRBJ2-3; D: TRBD2; V: TRBV7-6; size: .; DNA: TGTGCCAGCAGCTTGGGTCCTAGCGGGAGAAGCACAGATACGCAGTATTTT; CDR3: CASSLGPSGRSTDTQYF
J: TRBJ2-5; D: .; V: TRBV3-1/TRBV3-2; size: once; DNA: TGTGCCAGCAGCCAAGATTCACTTCAAGAGACCCAGTACTTC; CDR3: CASSQDSLQETQYF
J: TRBJ2-4; D: .; V: TRBV6-2/TRBV6-3; size: .; DNA: TGTGCCAGCAGTTGGGGGGACATGACTTACTTC; CDR3: CASSWGDMTYF
J: TRBJ2-1; D: TRBD1; V: TRBV15; size: .; DNA: TGTGCCACCAGCAGAGATTTGAGTGGGACAGGGGGCAATGAGCAGTTCTTC; CDR3: CATSRDLSGTGGNEQFF